The TCR beta chain described here comes from a study of OX40 agonist ivuxolimab in advanced cancers. Overall study: The patients received ivuxolimab by intravenous route every 2 weeks at 0.01 to 10 mg/kg.

Regarding this clone: Its specificity is unknown.

With baseline, cycle 4 day 1, and cycle 7 day 1 as timepoints, blood was sampled. Measured with immunoSEQ multiplex PCR; TCRdb has only the in-frame clones, and not every one. The sample has tens of thousands of clones; over 90% are singletons. The CDR3 sequence is 13 residues long. Per germline, CDR1 MNHEY and CDR2 SMNVEV (reference sequence). The ends were cut back, 3 bases at V and 4 bases at J, with 10 bases in the middle. Study-level findings and limits: Clonal expansion from baseline to week 6 occurred in both CD4+ and CD8+ T cells. More expanded clones were found, on average, in CD8+ than in CD4+ T cells.

V gene TRBV27 combines with J gene TRBJ2-7; D remains ambiguous. The source of this sequence is an adult with an advanced solid tumor such as melanoma, head and neck, liver or kidney cancer. The sample was CD4+ or CD8+ T cells sorted from blood, taken in a trial of the OX40 agonist ivuxolimab. CDR3 residues: CASSFKTVYEQYF. The CDR3 nucleotides read TGTGCCAGCAGTTTCAAGACGGTATACGAGCAGTACTTC.